These T cell receptor beta chains were read from a single sample in a study of blood T cell repertoires in COVID-19. TCRdb's table, derived via immunoSEQ multiplex PCR, lists solely in-frame clones and lacks some. The table shows about 19,000 clones, with over 75% occurring only once. Sample: peripheral blood. These receptors came from a human donor in a cohort sampled during active COVID-19. CDR3s include the opening cysteine and the closing phenylalanine or tryptophan. A D gene is named only where the DNA matches it firmly. Only some rows state a clone size, as once, few, many or a class for expanded clones.

D	V	size	J	DNA	CDR3
TRBD2	TRBV5-1	.	TRBJ2-1	TGCGCCAGCAGCTTGACTAGCGCTTACAATGAGCAGTTCTTC	CASSLTSAYNEQFF
TRBD2	TRBV7-9	.	TRBJ2-1	TGTGCCAGCAGCACCATTGGGACTATAAATGAGCAGTTCTTC	CASSTIGTINEQFF
.	TRBV3-1/TRBV3-2	.	TRBJ2-3	TGTGCCAGCAGCCAAGATAAGAGGACACCTAGCACAGATACGCAGTATTTT	CASSQDKRTPSTDTQYF
.	TRBV7-3	.	TRBJ2-7	TGTGCCAGCAGCCCGGGGAACTCCTACGAGCAGTACTTC	CASSPGNSYEQYF
TRBD1	TRBV7-9	.	TRBJ1-4	TGTGCCAGCAGCTTAGGACAGGGGAGGGAAAAACTGTTTTTT	CASSLGQGREKLFF
.	TRBV30	.	TRBJ2-5	TGTGCCTGGAGTGTAGGGGGGGCGAGGGGCCAAGAGACCCAGTACTTC	CAWSVGGARGQETQYF
TRBD2	TRBV30	.	TRBJ2-7	TGTGCCTGGGATAGACTAGCGGGAGGTAACGAGCAGTACTTC	CAWDRLAGGNEQYF
.	TRBV19	.	TRBJ1-5	TGTGCCAGTACCCCAGGTGATCTTAGCAATCAGCCCCAGCATTTT	CASTPGDLSNQPQHF
.	TRBV14	.	TRBJ2-1	TGTGCCAGCAGCCAGGTGGGGGGTCTGGTTTTCTTGTCCAATGAGCAGTTCTTC	CASSQVGGLVFLSNEQFF
TRBD2	TRBV11-1	.	TRBJ2-7	TGTGCCAGCAGCCCAGGAGGGACTAGCAGAAGCTACGAGCAGTACTTC	CASSPGGTSRSYEQYF
TRBD2	TRBV5-1	.	TRBJ2-5	TGCGCCAGCAGATCTGGGACTAGCGGGACCCAAGAGACCCAGTACTTC	CASRSGTSGTQETQYF
.	TRBV6-5	.	TRBJ2-3	TGTGCCAGCAGTTTGGGAGGCACCGGGGGGCAGTATTTT	CASSLGGTGGQYF
TRBD1	TRBV7-8	.	TRBJ1-2	TGTGCCAGCAGCTTAGGCTCGGGACAGGGGGTGGCTGGCTACACCTTC	CASSLGSGQGVAGYTF
TRBD2	TRBV2	once	TRBJ2-1	TGTGCCAGCAGTCTGGGACTAGCGGAGTACAATGAGCAGTTCTTC	CASSLGLAEYNEQFF
.	TRBV28	.	TRBJ2-7	TGTGCCAGCAGTGGTAGCAGGAGGACCTACGAGCAGTACTTC	CASSGSRRTYEQYF
.	TRBV2	.	TRBJ2-3	TGTGCCAGCAGTGGGGGACTCCACACAGATACGCAGTATTTT	CASSGGLHTDTQYF
.	TRBV27	.	TRBJ1-2	TGTGCCAGCAGTTTACGTAGGGGCTATGGCTACACCTTC	CASSLRRGYGYTF
.	TRBV2	.	TRBJ1-2	TGTGCCAGCAGTGAACGCGACAGCCTTAGGGGTGGCTACACCTTC	CASSERDSLRGGYTF
TRBD1	TRBV12-5	.	TRBJ1-1	TGTGCTAGTGCAATTACCGGGACAGGGGGTGAAGCTTTCTTT	CASAITGTGGEAFF
TRBD1	TRBV5-4	.	TRBJ2-2	TGTGCCAGCAGTCGGACAGGAGCGAACACCGGGGAGCTGTTTTTT	CASSRTGANTGELFF
TRBD1	TRBV19	.	TRBJ1-5	TGTGCCAGCGGGAGACAGGGATGGAGGAGCAATCAGCCCCAGCATTTT	CASGRQGWRSNQPQHF
.	TRBV3-1/TRBV3-2	.	TRBJ1-5	TGTGCCAGCAGCCTGACACACAAGAGCAATCAGCCCCAGCATTTT	CASSLTHKSNQPQHF
.	TRBV20-1	.	TRBJ2-3	TGCAGTGCTAGTCTTCGCACAGATACGCAGTATTTT	CSASLRTDTQYF
TRBD2	TRBV27	.	TRBJ2-7	TGTGCCAGCAGTTCCACTAGCGCTGCGGGGACCGAGCAGTACTTC	CASSSTSAAGTEQYF
TRBD1	TRBV2	.	TRBJ1-3	TGTGCCAGCAGCCGGGACAGGGGGCTGCCAAACACCATATATTTT	CASSRDRGLPNTIYF
.	TRBV7-3	few	TRBJ2-3	TGTGCCAGCAGCTTCCAGGGCCCAGATACGCAGTATTTT	CASSFQGPDTQYF
TRBD2	TRBV11-3	once	TRBJ2-3	TGTGCCAGCAGCTCGTATAGCGGGGGTACTAGCACAGATACGCAGTATTTT	CASSSYSGGTSTDTQYF
TRBD1	TRBV27	.	TRBJ1-1	TGTGCCAGCAGGCTGACAGGGGGCAGTTGGAGTGAAGCTTTCTTT	CASRLTGGSWSEAFF
TRBD1	TRBV2	.	TRBJ2-3	TGTGCCAGTTACAGGGGTTTAGATACGCAGTATTTT	CASYRGLDTQYF
.	TRBV7-2	.	TRBJ1-6	TGTGCCAGCAGCACAGGGCTGGACCCTACCCACTTT	CASSTGLDPTHF
.	TRBV3-1/TRBV3-2	.	TRBJ2-6	TGTGCCAGCAGCCGAGGGGGACTATCTGGGGCCAACGTCCTGACTTTC	CASSRGGLSGANVLTF
TRBD1	TRBV5-1	.	TRBJ1-5	TGCGCCAGCAGCTTGGGACAGGGGTTTAATCAGCCCCAGCATTTT	CASSLGQGFNQPQHF
.	TRBV5-4	once	TRBJ2-7	TGTGCCAGCAGTCCCACCGGGACTTTGCCCTACGAGCAGTACTTC	CASSPTGTLPYEQYF
TRBD2	TRBV5-4	.	TRBJ2-1	TGTGCCAGCAGCTTGATAACGAGCGGGAGAATCTGGGAGTTCTTC	CASSLITSGRIWEFF
.	TRBV5-1	.	TRBJ2-5	TGCGCCAGCAGCTTGGGACAGGTTCAAGAGACCCAGTACTTC	CASSLGQVQETQYF
.	TRBV10-3	medium-sized	TRBJ1-2	TGTGCCATCAGTGATAGGGGGAACTATGGCTACACCTTC	CAISDRGNYGYTF
.	TRBV28	.	TRBJ1-5	TGTGCCAGCAGTTTCGCGCGGCGGGGGTATCAGCCCCAGCATTTT	CASSFARRGYQPQHF
.	TRBV28	.	TRBJ1-4	TGTGCCAGCAGAAACGCGGGCAGGGGAGAGGAAAAACTGTTTTTT	CASRNAGRGEEKLFF
.	TRBV27	.	TRBJ2-3	TGTGCCAGCAGTCGGGTACAGGGAAGCACAGATACGCAGTATTTT	CASSRVQGSTDTQYF
TRBD1	TRBV5-1	.	TRBJ2-7	TGCGCCAGCAGCTTGTATGGACAGGGGACCGGCGAGCAGTACTTC	CASSLYGQGTGEQYF
.	TRBV9	.	TRBJ2-5	TGTGCCAGCAGCGTGGGGCGGTTGCAGTACTTC	CASSVGRLQYF
.	TRBV19	.	TRBJ1-2	TGTGCCACCCAGGGGAGAGGCTACACCTTC	CATQGRGYTF
TRBD1	TRBV4-1	few	TRBJ1-6	TGCGCCAGCAGCCCCAGACAGGGAGGAGGTAATTCACCCCTCCACTTT	CASSPRQGGGNSPLHF
.	TRBV28	.	TRBJ2-3	TGTGCCTGTCGCGGGACTAGCACAGATACGCAGTATTTT	CACRGTSTDTQYF
TRBD1	TRBV2	.	TRBJ2-6	TGTGCCAGCAGAAGGGACAGGGCTGGGGCCAACGTCCTGACTTTC	CASRRDRAGANVLTF
.	TRBV11-2	.	TRBJ1-1	TGTGCCAGCAGCTTCGGTACGAACACTGAAGCTTTCTTT	CASSFGTNTEAFF
TRBD2	TRBV10-3	.	TRBJ2-7	TGTGCCACCGCCCTTAGCGGGTCCTACGAGCAGTACTTC	CATALSGSYEQYF
.	TRBV4-1	.	TRBJ1-1	TGCGCCAGCAGCCAAGAAAGGCCGGTGATGCTGGCGGGAGCTTTCTTT	CASSQERPVMLAGAFF
TRBD2	TRBV5-4	.	TRBJ2-3	TGTGCCAGCAGCGCGAGCGGGAGGGACACAGATACGCAGTATTTT	CASSASGRDTDTQYF
.	TRBV7-9	.	TRBJ1-6	TGTGCCAGCAGCTTAGTGGCAGGGCGCTATAATTCACCCCTCCACTTT	CASSLVAGRYNSPLHF
.	TRBV7-8	.	TRBJ2-7	TGTGCCAGCAGCCCCATGACTGGAGGTTTTACCTACGAGCAGTACTTC	CASSPMTGGFTYEQYF
TRBD1	TRBV3-1/TRBV3-2	.	TRBJ2-7	TGTGCCAGCAGCCAACGGACAGGGACCGAGCAGTACTTC	CASSQRTGTEQYF
TRBD1	TRBV29-1	.	TRBJ2-1	TGCAGCGTCCTAATCGACAGGGCTGAGCAGTTCTTC	CSVLIDRAEQFF
.	TRBV7-9	few	TRBJ1-1	TGTGCCAGCAGCTTAGCGTCGCGGGGAAGGACTGAAGCTTTCTTT	CASSLASRGRTEAFF
TRBD1	TRBV28	.	TRBJ1-2	TGTGCCAGCAGACCCGACAGGGAAGGCTACACCTTC	CASRPDREGYTF
TRBD2	TRBV7-9	.	TRBJ2-7	TGTGCCAGCAGCTTAAGCGGGGTCTCCTACGAGCAGTACTTC	CASSLSGVSYEQYF
.	TRBV7-9	.	TRBJ1-5	TGTGCCAGCAGCTTATCTAGCGGGCAGCCCCAGCATTTT	CASSLSSGQPQHF
TRBD1	TRBV6-5	.	TRBJ2-7	TGTGCCAGCAGACGACAGGGGGGCTCCTACGAGCAGTACTTC	CASRRQGGSYEQYF